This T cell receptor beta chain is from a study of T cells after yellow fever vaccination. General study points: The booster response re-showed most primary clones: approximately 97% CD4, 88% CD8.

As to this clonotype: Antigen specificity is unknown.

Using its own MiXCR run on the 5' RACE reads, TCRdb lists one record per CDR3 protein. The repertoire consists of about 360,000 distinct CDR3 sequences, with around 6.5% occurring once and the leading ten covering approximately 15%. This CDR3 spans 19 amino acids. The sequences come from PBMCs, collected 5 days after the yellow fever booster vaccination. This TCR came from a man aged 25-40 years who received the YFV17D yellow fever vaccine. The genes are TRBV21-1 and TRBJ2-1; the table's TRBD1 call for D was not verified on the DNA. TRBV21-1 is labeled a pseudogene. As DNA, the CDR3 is TGTGCCAGCAGCAAATATGAGACAGGGGGCTCCAACGGGATCTATGAGCAGTTCTTC. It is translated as CASSKYETGGSNGIYEQFF.